This TCR beta chain was recovered during a study of response to subunit inactivated influenza vaccine. Study-level results: Authors suggested few new T cells are recruited by each seasonal influenza vaccination.

MiXCR, run by TCRdb on the RT-PCR reads, gives a single entry per CDR3 protein. The sample has 860,000 or so distinct CDR3 sequences; about 20% are singletons. Germline assignment: CDR1 DFQATT and CDR2 SNEGSKA (reference sequence). Trimming took 4 bases from V and 1 from J, leaving 10 bases between them. The CDR3 runs to 13 residues. Comment on this clonotype: No antigen is known for it.

The material sequenced was PBMCs from blood, taken roughly 5 days after vaccination. The rearrangement joins TRBV20-1 to TRBJ1-1; D unresolved. This TCR was recovered from a man aged 45-65 years who received an inactivated influenza vaccine. CDR3 sequence: CSANPTRNTEAFF. For the CDR3, the DNA is TGCAGTGCTAATCCCACTCGGAACACTGAAGCTTTCTTT.